One and the same sample provided the 10 T cell receptor beta chains below, sequenced in a study of T cell repertoires in cytomegalovirus infection. TCRdb reanalysed the reads using MiXCR and keeps one entry per CDR3 protein. This table holds some 110,000 distinct CDR3 sequences, roughly a tenth found once. These TCRs' antigens remain unknown. Sequenced material: PBMCs, sequenced either directly or after in vitro stimulation (not recorded which). The receptors here all came from a human donor in good health (CMV status not recorded). Some clones in this sample may be carry-over from other donors' samples.

This clonotype has only a few counts. This chain uses TRBV4-2 with TRBJ1-3, with 11 bases that match TRBD1. CDR3 size: 16 residues. Trimming at V came to 0 bases and at J to 5 bases, leaving 3 bases not matched to a gene. The germline V gene encodes CDR1 LGHNA and CDR2 YNFKEQ. DNA of the CDR3: TGTGCCAGCAGCCAAGAGGACAGGGGGCAGCGAAACACCATATATTTT. Translating gives CASSQEDRGQRNTIYF.

A word on this clonotype: This may arise from a read error, as a much more abundant clone is one base away. This chain joins TRBV4-3 and TRBJ1-6; maybe TRBD1 (5 bases). CDR3 length: 14 amino acids. From germline, CDR1 is LGHNA and CDR2 YSLEER. CDR3 nucleotide sequence: TGCGCCAGCAGCCTCCGGGACGGAAATTCACCCCCCCACTTT. Protein: CASSLRDGNSPPHF.

This clonotype has ten or more counts. The chain couples TRBV3-1 to TRBJ1-2; D gene uncertain. The CDR3 loop spans 14 amino acids. Germline CDR1 is LGHDT and CDR2 is YNNKEL (reference sequence). The ends were cut back, 0 bases at V and 7 bases at J, with 12 bases in the middle. This CDR3 is CASSQDAGSFGYTF. CDR3 in DNA: TGTGCCAGCAGCCAAGACGCGGGATCGTTTGGCTACACCTTC.

This clonotype was observed a handful of times. The chain is built from TRBV7-6 and TRBJ2-2; 9 bases fit TRBD1. CDR3 length equals 14 residues. Germline loops: CDR1 SGHVS, CDR2 FNYEAQ. Unmatched junction bases numbered 6, after V lost 7 bases and J lost 6 bases. The CDR3 nucleotides are TGTGCCAGCAAGGGGACAGGGATCTCCGGGGAGCTGTTTTTT. Translating gives CASKGTGISGELFF.

This clonotype has a count of ten or more. The chain links TRBV6-2 or TRBV6-3 to TRBJ2-4, with 8 bases identical to TRBD2. The germline V gene has CDR1 MNHEY and CDR2 SVGEGT. Unmatched junction bases numbered 9, after V lost 0 bases and J lost 2 bases. The CDR3 loop spans 18 amino acids. CDR3 sequence reads: CASSYSNGRAVSKNIQYF. CDR3 coding DNA: TGTGCCAGCAGTTACTCGAACGGGAGGGCCGTGTCCAAAAACATTCAGTACTTC.

This rearrangement joins TRBV7-6 to TRBJ1-4; D ambiguous. Trimming removed 7 bases from V and 4 bases from J, with 10 bases in between. The CDR3 covers 13 residues. From germline, CDR1 is SGHVS and CDR2 FNYEAQ. CDR3 nucleotide sequence: TGTGCCAGCAACTACAACAGTAATGAAAAACTGTTTTTT. Protein sequence: CASNYNSNEKLFF.

This clonotype was recorded many times. The chain links TRBV6-2 or TRBV6-3 to TRBJ2-7; no reliable D call. The V end lost 6 bases, the J end lost 6 bases, and 24 bases lay between the germline ends. The CDR3 runs 16 residues. Germline loops: CDR1 MNHEY, CDR2 SVGEGT. CDR3: CASSPPHLGFPREQYF. DNA of the CDR3: TGTGCCAGCAGCCCCCCTCACCTCGGGTTCCCCCGCGAGCAGTACTTC.

This clonotype occurred many times. CDR3 in amino acids: CASSSGQGEKGQYF. DNA of the CDR3: TGTGCCAGCAGTTCGGGACAGGGGGAAAAGGGGCAGTACTTC. The genes are TRBV28 and TRBJ2-7, with 11 bases matching TRBD1. The length of the CDR3 is 14 residues. The ends lost 4 bases at V and 9 bases at J; junction bases unmatched: 8. Germline CDR1 MDHEN, CDR2 SYDVKM. The full variable domain, in which reference TRBV28 and TRBJ2-7 provide the parts outside the CDR3, is DVKVTQSSRYLVKRTGEKVFLECVQDMDHENMFWYRQDPGLGLRLIYFSYDVKMKEKGDIPEGYSVSREKKERFSLILESASTNQTSMYLCASSSGQGEKGQYFGPGTRLTVT.

This clonotype came up a few times. At one end, the junction sequence differs from germline, possibly due to a read error. V is TRBV4-1 and J is TRBJ2-3, with 10 nucleotides matching TRBD2. CDR3 length equals 18 residues. Germline V CDR1 and CDR2: MGHRA, YSYEKL. The CDR3 bases are TGTGCCAGCAGCCCCAGGGGGGCTAGCGGGGGAAAGGCTGATACGCAGTATTTT. Translated: CASSPRGASGGKADTQYF.

This clonotype was found a few times. The chain uses TRBV5-5 and TRBJ1-5, with D uncertain. V was pared by 0 bases and J by 4 bases, with 8 bases between. This CDR3 spans 14 amino acids. Germline loops: CDR1 SGHKS, CDR2 YYEKEE (reference sequence). In nucleotides, the CDR3 is TGTGCCAGCAGCTTGGAACAGCGGAATCAGCCCCAGCATTTT. Translation gives CASSLEQRNQPQHF.